The present entry profiles one T cell receptor beta chain with its context. No antigen is known for it. No base quality information exists; no much larger clone differs at one position. Because repertoires were sampled repeatedly during chemoradiotherapy, clonal expansion in the tumor microenvironment could be followed. Library preparation was by the immunoSEQ multiplex PCR assay. TCRdb carries this immuneACCESS record with in-frame sequences only. Its versions omit some clonotypes, under half of them owing to an unresolved V gene in the studies checked, with the rest unexplained. The sample contains 20,000 to 25,000 clones, approximately 86% of them found a single time. 4% to 5.5% of the sample is in the top ten clones. Germline trimming: 5 bases from V, 2 bases from J; junction bases outside gene matches: 3. CDR1 and CDR2, looked up from the germline V gene, are KGHSH and LQKENI. From its cysteine to its phenylalanine, the CDR3 spans 14 amino acids. This entry keeps only the CDR3 DNA: 42 bases, framed from base 1.

This sample is drawn from a study of chemoradiotherapy in HPV16-positive cancers (dated by TCRdb to the early 2020s). General notes on the study: Candidate HPV-specific T-cell clones and common TCR motifs were defined through functional T-cell assays on cells from a couple of HPV16-positive patients. Whether T-cell immunity against the HPV oncoproteins E6 and E7 changes during chemoradiotherapy and whether survival is affected by this immunity were examined in the study. Next, the candidate HPV-specific TCRs and motifs were followed in TCR repertoires from about 90 patients with HPV-related cancers.

Summary of the overall study and its limitations: Expansion of candidate HPV-specific clones and E7-related TCR motifs was observed in the tumor microenvironment during treatment, whereas no such expansion was observed for non-HPV-specific T cells. Only a couple of HPV16-positive patients were used to derive the functional definition of HPV-specific T cells, and the survival association was reported for HPV16-positive patients. Among HPV16-positive patients, expansion of HPV-responsive T cells during chemoradiotherapy was associated with better recurrence-free survival.

In this chain, TRBV18 is recombined with TRBJ2-4, and 7 junction bases match TRBD1. This TCR came from a human donor with HPV-associated anogenital cancer. Sequenced material: blood, taken from a patient who underwent chemoradiotherapy. The CDR3 corresponds to CASSRDSSKNIQYF. The DNA sequence follows: TGTGCCAGCTCAAGGGACAGCTCCAAAAACATTCAGTACTTC.